The rows below give T cell receptor beta chains drawn from one sample of a study of identical twins. TCRdb re-called the 5' RACE reads through MiXCR, storing one row per CDR3 protein. This sample has approximately 590,000 distinct CDR3 sequences, with roughly 9.9% found just once. The same data also went into a second study, on yellow fever vaccine responses in identical twins.

Sequencing input: PBMCs. These TCRs come from a woman younger than 35 in good health. Both conserved end residues are part of each CDR3. D genes are given only for firm matches. Some rows have no size entry. The others give once, few or many, or a class for an expanded clone.

clone_size d_call j_call v_call cdr3_aa cdr3_nt
few NA TRBJ2-2 TRBV2 CASMEGGHTLTDTGELFF TGTGCCAGCATGGAGGGGGGGCACACTCTCACCGACACCGGGGAGCTGTTTTTT
few NA TRBJ2-7 TRBV5-1 CASSLGYRSSYEQYF TGCGCCAGCAGCTTGGGATACAGGTCCTCCTACGAGCAGTACTTC
few TRBD1 TRBJ2-7 TRBV20-1 CSAFTGTGTYEQYF TGCAGTGCTTTCACAGGGACAGGGACCTACGAGCAGTACTTC
few NA TRBJ2-4 TRBV10-3 CAISLGGENIQYF TGTGCCATCAGCCTCGGCGGGGAAAACATTCAGTACTTC
NA NA TRBJ1-1 TRBV10-3 CATRERNTEAFF TGTGCCACCAGAGAGAGGAACACTGAAGCTTTCTTT
NA NA TRBJ2-2 TRBV10-3 CAISGSPGGSTGELFF TGTGCCATCAGTGGCTCCCCAGGCGGAAGCACCGGGGAGCTGTTTTTT
many NA TRBJ1-1 TRBV7-9 CASSIQWEAFF TGTGCCAGCAGCATTCAGTGGGAAGCTTTCTTT
NA TRBD2 TRBJ2-1 TRBV11-2 CASSLLLAEYNEQFF TGTGCCAGCAGCTTGTTACTAGCGGAATACAATGAGCAGTTCTTC
few TRBD1 TRBJ2-5 TRBV24-1 CATSDSGTASQLFETQYF TGTGCCACCAGTGATTCCGGGACAGCCAGTCAACTATTTGAGACCCAGTACTTC
NA NA TRBJ2-1 TRBV27 CASSLNFQQFF TGTGCCAGCAGTCTGAACTTTCAGCAGTTCTTC
many NA TRBJ1-2 TRBV5-1 CASSLDGGMVLGYTF TGCGCCAGCAGCTTGGATGGAGGGATGGTTCTTGGCTACACCTTC
few TRBD2 TRBJ2-5 TRBV7-6 CASYDGLDQETQYF TGTGCCAGTTATGACGGACTAGATCAAGAGACCCAGTACTTC
many NA TRBJ2-1 TRBV3-1 CASSRTTSYNEQFF TGTGCCAGCAGCCGAACGACATCCTACAATGAGCAGTTCTTC
few NA TRBJ2-1 TRBV6-1 CASSPLTPGQGQFF TGTGCCAGCAGTCCACTGACCCCCGGACAAGGGCAGTTCTTC
few NA TRBJ2-2 TRBV30 CAWKSLEDTGELFF TGTGCCTGGAAAAGTCTAGAGGACACCGGGGAGCTGTTTTTT
many NA TRBJ1-5 TRBV12-3/TRBV12-4 CASQGSGSNQPQHF TGTGCCAGCCAGGGGAGTGGGAGCAATCAGCCCCAGCATTTT
many NA TRBJ2-1 TRBV10-3 CAIRNNNEQFF TGTGCCATCAGGAACAACAATGAGCAGTTCTTC
NA NA TRBJ2-1 TRBV4-2 CASSQVLTDEQFF TGTGCCAGCAGCCAAGTCCTGACGGATGAGCAGTTCTTC